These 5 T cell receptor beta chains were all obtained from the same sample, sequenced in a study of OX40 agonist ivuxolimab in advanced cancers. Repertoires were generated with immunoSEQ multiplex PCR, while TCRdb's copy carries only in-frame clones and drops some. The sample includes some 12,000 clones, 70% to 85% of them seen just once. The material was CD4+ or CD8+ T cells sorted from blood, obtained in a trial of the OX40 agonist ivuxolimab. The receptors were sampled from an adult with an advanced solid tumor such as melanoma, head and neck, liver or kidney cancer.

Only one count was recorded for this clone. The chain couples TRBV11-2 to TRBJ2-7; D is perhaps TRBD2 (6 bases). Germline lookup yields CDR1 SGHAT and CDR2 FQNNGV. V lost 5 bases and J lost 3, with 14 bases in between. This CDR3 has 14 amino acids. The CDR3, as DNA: TGTGCCAGCAGCCCCCGGGACTTAAGCTACGAGCAGTACTTC. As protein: CASSPRDLSYEQYF.

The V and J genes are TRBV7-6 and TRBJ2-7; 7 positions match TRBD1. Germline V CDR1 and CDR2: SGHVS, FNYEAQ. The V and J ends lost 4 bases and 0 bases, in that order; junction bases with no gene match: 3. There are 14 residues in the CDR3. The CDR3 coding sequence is TGTGCCAGCAGCTACAGGGGAAGCTCCTACGAGCAGTACTTC. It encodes CASSYRGSSYEQYF.

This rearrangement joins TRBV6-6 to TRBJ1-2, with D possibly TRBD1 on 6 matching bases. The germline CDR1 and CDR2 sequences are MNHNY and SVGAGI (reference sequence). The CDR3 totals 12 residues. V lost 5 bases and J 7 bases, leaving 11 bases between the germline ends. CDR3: CASSHRTVGYTF. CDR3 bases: TGTGCCAGCAGTCACCGGACAGTTGGCTACACCTTC.

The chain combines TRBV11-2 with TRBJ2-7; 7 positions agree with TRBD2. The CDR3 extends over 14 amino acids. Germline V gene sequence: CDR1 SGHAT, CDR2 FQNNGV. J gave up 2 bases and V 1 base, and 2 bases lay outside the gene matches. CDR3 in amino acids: CASSLAAGAYEQYF. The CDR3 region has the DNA TGTGCCAGCAGCTTAGCCGCGGGAGCCTACGAGCAGTACTTC.

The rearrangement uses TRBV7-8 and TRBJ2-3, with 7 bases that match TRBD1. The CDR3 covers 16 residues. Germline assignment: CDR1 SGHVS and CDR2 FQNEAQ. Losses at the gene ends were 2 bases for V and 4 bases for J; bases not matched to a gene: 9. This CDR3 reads CASSLPTGQKADTQYF. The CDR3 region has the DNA TGTGCCAGCAGCTTACCGACAGGGCAGAAGGCAGATACGCAGTATTTT.